This T cell receptor beta chain was recovered during a study of T cells in Graves' hyperthyroidism and ophthalmopathy. Under 3 months was the duration of disease in ophthalmopathy patients, who also had a Clinical Activity Score of at least 3 and a NOSPECS grade of at least 4. TCR beta CDR3 regions were amplified from RNA. With the HTBI primer set, the TCR CDR3 went through a first round of RT-PCR. TCRdb re-called the multiplex PCR reads through MiXCR, storing one row per CDR3 protein. The sample holds under 600,000 distinct CDR3 sequences; 16% are singletons and the top ten take roughly 3.5%. This clonotype came up a few times. What it recognizes is unknown. There are 17 residues in the CDR3. After removal of 0 bases from V and 5 bases from J, the junction contained 12 bases not matched to a gene. Germline CDR1 and CDR2: SGHTS and YDEGEE. Study results and caveats: Stable hyperthyroidism was told apart from ophthalmopathy by a model built on 13 V-J features.

Specimen: blood. This clonotype originated in a woman between 40 and 55 years old with Graves' ophthalmopathy. This chain uses TRBV5-8 with TRBJ2-7; TRBD2 agrees at 9 bases. In DNA form, the CDR3 reads TGTGCCAGCAGCTTGGCCAGGGCTAGCGGGATGGACGACGAGCAGTACTTC. Protein sequence: CASSLARASGMDDEQYF.